This TCR beta chain was sequenced during a study of cytomegalovirus exposure and HLA in healthy donors. In the study overall: Unique TCRs from HLA-typed donors, 75 million to 100 million of them, were held in an early data release. The study placed approximately 78% of its approximately 400 genotyped donors in the Caucasian-associated ancestry cluster. Whole-study results and caveats: V segments that were indistinguishable, TRBV6-2 and TRBV6-3 among them, were omitted from analysis.

Use of 60 Vbeta and 13 Jbeta primers characterized the PCR. Some clones are missing from TCRdb's copy, which holds only in-frame ones; the method was immunoSEQ multiplex PCR. Among about 140,000 clones listed, approximately 80% were seen once. Turning to this clone: What it recognizes is unknown.

The J segment lost 2 bases and the V segment lost 4 bases, leaving 5 bases of the junction unmatched. Germline V gene data show CDR1 as SEHNR and CDR2 as FQNEAQ (reference sequence). This CDR3 contains 15 residues. The sample taken for sequencing was PBMCs. V gene TRBV7-9 combines with J gene TRBJ2-1; 7 bases fit TRBD2. The clonotype comes from a woman in her sixties or seventies in good health and CMV-seropositive. Written as DNA, the CDR3 is TGTGCCAGCAGCTCCTTGCGGGAGCCCTACAATGAGCAGTTCTTC. Amino acid sequence: CASSSLREPYNEQFF. The complete variable domain, with remaining parts taken from reference TRBV7-9 and TRBJ2-1, reads DTGVSQNPRHKITKRGQNVTFRCDPISEHNRLYWYRQTLGQGPEFLTYFQNEAQLEKSRLLSDRFSAERPKGSFSTLEIQRTEQGDSAMYLCASSSLREPYNEQFFGPGTRLTVL.